This TCR beta chain came from a study of T cells in Graves' hyperthyroidism and ophthalmopathy. General study points: A model of 13 V-J features distinguished ophthalmopathy from stable hyperthyroidism.

Per germline, CDR1 SGHRS and CDR2 YFSETQ. This CDR3 is built from 16 residues. V was pared by 4 bases and J by 2 bases, with 11 bases of the junction left unmatched. Amplified regions were TCR beta CDR3 sequences from RNA transcripts. First-round RT-PCR of the TCR CDR3 relied on the HTBI primer set. TCRdb reprocessed the multiplex PCR reads with MiXCR, giving one entry per CDR3 protein. The table lists hundreds of thousands of distinct CDR3 sequences, approximately 25% of them singletons, with 73% in the top ten. This clonotype came up a few times. No antigen is known for it. This TCR derives from a middle-aged man with Graves' hyperthyroidism. V and J are TRBV5-1 and TRBJ2-5; 7 nucleotides agree with TRBD1. Sequencing was performed on blood. The CDR3: CASSPRTGSTQETQYF. For the CDR3, the DNA is TGCGCCAGCAGCCCTAGGACAGGTTCCACACAAGAGACCCAGTACTTC.